Each of the 29 T cell receptor beta chains below was sequenced from the same sample in a study of T cells in Graves' hyperthyroidism and ophthalmopathy. TCR beta CDR3 region amplification was performed from RNA transcripts. The HTBI set primed first-round TCR CDR3 RT-PCR. In TCRdb, the multiplex PCR reads were re-called with MiXCR into one record per CDR3 protein. Of 500,000 to 800,000 distinct CDR3 sequences in the sample, about 45% were seen once. Sequenced sample: peripheral blood or thyroid tissue (not recorded which). Receptor source: an adult man with Graves' disease, either hyperthyroidism or ophthalmopathy (not recorded which).

This clonotype has ten or more counts. V usage is TRBV6-6 and J usage is TRBJ1-5; D possibly corresponds to TRBD1 (6 bases). This CDR3 region has 14 residues. Trimming stripped 1 base from V and 4 bases from J, with 8 bases between. Germline V lookup: CDR1 MNHNY, CDR2 SVGAGI (reference sequence). The CDR3 region has the DNA TGTGCCAGCAGTTACTTACAGGGTAATCAGCCCCAGCATTTT. As protein: CASSYLQGNQPQHF.

This clonotype was seen only a few times. This chain uses TRBV2 with TRBJ1-1, with D possibly being TRBD1 (5 bases). The CDR3 is 15 residues long. V lost 6 bases to trimming and J lost 1 base, with 15 bases between them. Germline V gives CDR1 SNHLY, CDR2 FYNNEI. CDR3 loop: CASRGRETGNTEAFF. The CDR3, as DNA: TGTGCCAGCAGGGGCAGGGAAACAGGGAACACTGAAGCTTTCTTT. The full variable domain, its missing parts supplied by reference TRBV2 and TRBJ1-1, is EPEVTQTPSHQVTQMGQEVILRCVPISNHLYFYWYRQILGQKVEFLVSFYNNEISEKSEIFDDQFSVERPDGSNFTLKIRSTKLEDSAMYFCASRGRETGNTEAFFGQGTRLTVV.

The CDR3 is CSASLTANYGYTF. Written as DNA, the CDR3 is TGCAGTGCCTCCCTGACAGCTAACTATGGCTACACCTTC. The J gene is TRBJ1-2, the V gene TRBV20-1; a weak D match, TRBD1 (5 bases). Germline-derived CDR1 and CDR2 are DFQATT and SNEGSKA (reference sequence). The CDR3 consists of 13 residues. V dropped 6 bases and J dropped 0 bases, with 11 bases sitting between them.

The chain carries TRBV10-3 and TRBJ2-1, with a possible D match to TRBD1 (6 bases). Germline loops: CDR1 ENHRY, CDR2 SYGVKD. The CDR3 runs to 11 residues. Trimming took 6 bases from V and 7 from J, leaving 7 bases between them. The CDR3 is CAIRQGNEQFF. CDR3 DNA sequence: TGTGCCATCAGGCAGGGGAATGAGCAGTTCTTC.

Ten or more counts support this clonotype. V usage is TRBV7-3 and J usage is TRBJ1-2; 7 nucleotides line up with TRBD1. The CDR3 is 13 residues long. V trimming: 3 bases; J trimming: 8 bases; junction bases outside the gene matches: 6. Germline V gene sequence: CDR1 SGHTA, CDR2 FQGTGA. The CDR3 reads CASSFDRDGGYTF. Written as DNA, the CDR3 is TGTGCCAGCAGCTTCGACAGGGATGGCGGCTACACCTTC.

J is TRBJ1-4 and V is TRBV12-3 or TRBV12-4; D unclear. The CDR3 is made up of 14 amino acids. V was trimmed by 3 bases and J by 6 bases, leaving 11 bases between them. CDR3 region: CASSLVGPYEKLFF. As DNA, the CDR3 is TGTGCCAGCAGTTTGGTAGGACCATATGAAAAACTGTTTTTT.

The V gene is TRBV29-1, the J gene TRBJ2-7; a possible D gene is TRBD1 (6 bases). Trimming took off 6 bases at V and 3 bases at J, with 9 bases between the two ends. The CDR3 has 11 residues. Germline assignment: CDR1 SQVTM and CDR2 ANQGSEA. CDR3 in DNA: TGCAGCGTAACAGGGAACTACGAGCAGTACTTC. Protein sequence: CSVTGNYEQYF.

This clonotype showed up just a few times. The V call is TRBV20-1, the J call TRBJ1-2; possible D gene TRBD1, 5 bases. V shed 2 bases and J shed 3 bases, with 13 bases lying between them. Germline V lookup: CDR1 DFQATT, CDR2 SNEGSKA (reference sequence). The CDR3 runs 14 residues. The CDR3 DNA reads as TGCAGTGCTAGACGAGGGGCCGGGCACTATGGCTACACCTTC. It specifies CSARRGAGHYGYTF.

This clonotype showed up just a few times. The chain carries TRBV2 and TRBJ1-3; D unclear. Germline CDR1 reads SNHLY; CDR2 reads FYNNEI. Trimming shortened V by 8 bases and J by 3 bases, and 17 bases separated the two germline ends. CDR3 size: 15 residues. The CDR3 sequence is CASLLDGDGGNTIYF. CDR3 bases: TGTGCCAGCCTTTTAGACGGAGACGGTGGAAACACCATATATTTT. Filled out from reference TRBV2 and TRBJ1-3, the complete variable domain reads EPEVTQTPSHQVTQMGQEVILRCVPISNHLYFYWYRQILGQKVEFLVSFYNNEISEKSEIFDDQFSVERPDGSNFTLKIRSTKLEDSAMYFCASLLDGDGGNTIYFGEGSWLTVV.

As for this clonotype: This may stem from a read error, because a much larger clone lies one nucleotide away. This chain links TRBV7-6 with TRBJ2-5, with D perhaps TRBD2 (6 bases). The CDR3 consists of 16 residues. Germline V CDR1 and CDR2: SGHVS, FNYEAQ. V was clipped by 1 base and J by 4 bases, with 16 bases between them. The CDR3 DNA reads as TGTGCCAGCAGCTTAGGCCTAGTGGGAGGAGGAGAGACCCAGTACTTC. Residues: CASSLGLVGGGETQYF.

This clonotype was counted at least ten times. The CDR3: CASSLGPLGEQYF. CDR3 nucleotides: TGTGCCAGCAGCTTAGGGCCACTCGGTGAGCAGTACTTC. The chain joins TRBV7-2 to TRBJ2-7; D uncertain. The length of the CDR3 is 13 residues. CDR1 is SGHTA, CDR2 FQGNSA, per germline. The V end lost 1 base, the J end lost 7 bases, and 11 bases lay between the germline ends. Together with reference TRBV7-2 and TRBJ2-7, the CDR3 gives the full variable domain: GAGVSQSPSNKVTEKGKDVELRCDPISGHTALYWYRQSLGQGLEFLIYFQGNSAPDKSGLPSDRFSAERTGGSVSTLTIQRTQQEDSAVYLCASSLGPLGEQYFGPGTRLTVT.

The rearrangement uses TRBV7-9 and TRBJ1-1; 7 bases align to TRBD1. V was clipped by 5 bases and J by 0 bases; unmatched bases: 6. Germline CDR1 and CDR2: SEHNR and FQNEAQ (reference sequence). The CDR3 has 15 amino acids. As DNA, the CDR3 is TGTGCCAGCAGCCGGGACAGTGGGGTGAACACTGAAGCTTTCTTT. Protein sequence: CASSRDSGVNTEAFF.

The rearrangement uses TRBV29-1 and TRBJ2-5; 12 bases are shared with TRBD1. CDR1 and CDR2 from the germline V gene are SQVTM and ANQGSEA. CDR3 size: 15 residues. J lost 5 bases, V lost 2 bases, and 6 bases had no gene match. CDR3 nucleotide sequence: TGCAGCGTTGAATGGGGACAGGGGGCGCGGGAGACCCAGTACTTC. This codes for CSVEWGQGARETQYF.

This sequence joins TRBV20-1 and TRBJ1-4, with a tentative D call TRBD1 (6 bases). V was trimmed by 1 base and J by 5 bases, leaving 11 bases between them. The CDR3 loop spans 14 amino acids. The germline V gene has CDR1 DFQATT and CDR2 SNEGSKA (reference sequence). For the CDR3, the DNA is TGCAGTGCTAGAGCGGGGGCAGGGAATGAAAAACTGTTTTTT. Protein: CSARAGAGNEKLFF.

This clonotype was counted ten times or more. This sequence joins TRBV6-5 and TRBJ2-6; D is unresolved. The CDR3 runs to 15 residues. The germline V and J ends were trimmed by 5 bases and 1 base, with 9 bases remaining between them. Germline V gene data show CDR1 as MNHEY and CDR2 as SVGAGI. CDR3 DNA: TGTGCCAGCAGTCCCACAGTTTCTGGGGCCAACGTCCTGACTTTC. This gives the protein CASSPTVSGANVLTF.

Many counts were recorded for this clonotype. The rearrangement links TRBV7-3 to TRBJ1-5, with a tentative D call TRBD1 (6 bases). Trimming shortened V by 3 bases and J by 0 bases, and 18 bases separated the two germline ends. The CDR3 contains 18 residues. Germline V gene sequence: CDR1 SGHTA, CDR2 FQGTGA. The CDR3 is CASSLRPHRVYSNQPQHF. In nucleotides, the CDR3 is TGTGCCAGCAGCTTGCGGCCGCACAGGGTCTATAGCAATCAGCCCCAGCATTTT. The complete variable domain, with remaining parts taken from reference TRBV7-3 and TRBJ1-5, reads GAGVSQTPSNKVTEKGKYVELRCDPISGHTALYWYRQSLGQGPEFLIYFQGTGAADDSGLPNDRFFAVRPEGSVSTLKIQRTERGDSAVYLCASSLRPHRVYSNQPQHFGDGTRLSIL.

This chain's CDR3 is CASSQSPLTGASPLHF. In DNA, the CDR3 is TGTGCCAGCAGCCAATCCCCTCTGACAGGCGCTTCACCCCTCCACTTT. This chain connects TRBV7-2 to TRBJ1-6; D is perhaps TRBD1 (6 bases). Trimming removed 5 bases at V and 9 bases at J, with 20 bases between. This CDR3 region has 16 residues. The germline V gene encodes CDR1 SGHTA and CDR2 FQGNSA.

This clonotype was observed a single time. A read error may explain this, as a much larger clone is one base away. The chain is built from TRBV6-5 and TRBJ1-1; D gene ambiguous. Germline assignment: CDR1 MNHEY and CDR2 SVGAGI. This CDR3 has 14 residues. The CDR3 DNA reads TGTGCCATCAGTTACTCGGCGGGGAACACTGAAGCTTTCTTT. It is translated as CAISYSAGNTEAFF.

In its sample, this clonotype was seen many times. The chain has TRBV6-5 and TRBJ2-7; 7 bases agree with TRBD1. The J segment lost 2 bases and the V segment lost 5 bases, leaving 3 bases of the junction unmatched. CDR3 length: 13 residues. CDR1 and CDR2 (germline): MNHEY, SVGAGI. CDR3 nucleotides: TGTGCCAGCAGTGAAGGGACAGCCTACGAGCAGTACTTC. It encodes CASSEGTAYEQYF.

The chain carries TRBV10-3 and TRBJ1-1; D is perhaps TRBD1 (6 bases). The germline CDR1 and CDR2 sequences are ENHRY and SYGVKD. This CDR3 spans 11 amino acids. The V gene lost 10 bases and the J gene lost 7 bases, with 13 bases spanning the gap. CDR3 protein: CATGTSHEAFF. The CDR3 coding sequence is TGTGCCACCGGGACATCGCATGAAGCTTTCTTT.

About this clonotype itself: A much larger clone lies one base from this, so it may be a read error. The CDR3 does not close with the conserved phenylalanine or tryptophan, likely indicating a read error. The chain links TRBV20-1 to TRBJ1-2; the D is unclear. The CDR3 runs to 13 residues. Per the germline V gene, CDR1 is DFQATT and CDR2 is SNEGSKA (reference sequence). The V gene lost 3 bases and the J gene lost 4 bases, with 12 bases spanning the gap. The DNA for the CDR3 is TGCAGTGCTAGGGGTTCCGCTCTCTATGGCTACACCCTC. Its translation: CSARGSALYGYTL.

This clonotype appeared a few times. The V gene is TRBV11-2, the J gene TRBJ2-5; TRBD2 might be the D (5 bases). V was trimmed by 5 bases and J by 0 bases, leaving 13 bases between them. The CDR3 sequence is 15 residues long. The V gene's germline CDR1 is SGHAT and CDR2 FQNNGV. The CDR3 loop is CASSRTTGNQETQYF. The CDR3 nucleotides are TGTGCCAGCAGCCGGACCACCGGGAACCAAGAGACCCAGTACTTC.

The chain links TRBV2 to TRBJ1-1, with 7 bases identical to TRBD1. Germline trimming cut 9 bases from V and 0 bases from J; bases unmatched to any gene: 7. The germline CDR1 and CDR2 sequences are SNHLY and FYNNEI. CDR3 length: 14 amino acids. CDR3 nucleotides: TGTGCCAGGGGACAGCGTGACATGAACACTGAAGCTTTCTTT. Translated, it gives CARGQRDMNTEAFF.

This clonotype was seen once. A read error may be the cause here, since a much bigger clone is one base away. This chain uses TRBV15 with TRBJ1-1; 10 bases are shared with TRBD1. The CDR3 runs 15 residues. Germline V gene lookup returns CDR1 LNHNV and CDR2 YYDKDF (reference sequence). The CDR3 DNA reads as TGTGTCACCAGCAGGGACAGGGGAATGAACACTGAAGCTTTCTTT. It yields the protein CVTSRDRGMNTEAFF.

Ten or more counts support this clonotype. The J gene is TRBJ1-2, the V gene TRBV20-1; D possibly corresponds to TRBD1 (6 bases). Trimming took off 3 bases at V and 6 bases at J, with 14 bases between the two ends. The CDR3 loop spans 13 amino acids. Germline assignment: CDR1 DFQATT and CDR2 SNEGSKA (reference sequence). This chain's CDR3 is CSASFGTPHGYTF. CDR3 nucleotides: TGCAGTGCTAGTTTCGGGACACCCCATGGCTACACCTTC.

The chain employs TRBV29-1 and TRBJ1-6; D possibly corresponds to TRBD1 (5 bases). The CDR3 extends over 12 amino acids. V shed 6 bases and J shed 4 bases, with 7 bases lying between them. Looked up from germline, CDR1 is SQVTM and CDR2 is ANQGSEA. As DNA, the CDR3 is TGCAGCGTGGGACGGTATAATTCACCCCTCCACTTT. This encodes CSVGRYNSPLHF.

As for this clonotype: A junction end diverges from the germline sequence, so it may reflect a read error. The chain is built from TRBV10-2 and TRBJ1-1; 8 bases map to TRBD1. The CDR3 loop spans 15 amino acids. Germline CDR1 WSHSY, CDR2 SAAADI. The CDR3 spells CASRGGTGSNTEAFF. The CDR3 DNA reads TGTGCCAGCAGAGGAGGGACAGGTTCGAACACTGAAGCTTTCTTT.

The sample holds a few counts of this clonotype. V usage is TRBV7-9 and J usage is TRBJ2-2; D is possibly TRBD1 (6 bases). The CDR3 runs 16 residues. The germline V gene encodes CDR1 SEHNR and CDR2 FQNEAQ (reference sequence). V was pared by 1 base and J by 0 bases, with 9 bases between. The CDR3 nucleotides are TGTGCCAGCAGCTTAGACGGGACACCGAACACCGGGGAGCTGTTTTTT. Protein: CASSLDGTPNTGELFF.

In the case of this clonotype: A much larger clone lies a single base off, so this may be a read error. The V gene is TRBV7-9, the J gene TRBJ1-1; D is uncertain. The germline V gene has CDR1 SEHNR and CDR2 FQNEAQ (reference sequence). CDR3 size: 14 residues. This CDR3 reads CASSLVEVGTEALF. In DNA form, the CDR3 reads TGTGCCAGCAGCTTAGTTGAGGTCGGCACTGAAGCTCTCTTT.